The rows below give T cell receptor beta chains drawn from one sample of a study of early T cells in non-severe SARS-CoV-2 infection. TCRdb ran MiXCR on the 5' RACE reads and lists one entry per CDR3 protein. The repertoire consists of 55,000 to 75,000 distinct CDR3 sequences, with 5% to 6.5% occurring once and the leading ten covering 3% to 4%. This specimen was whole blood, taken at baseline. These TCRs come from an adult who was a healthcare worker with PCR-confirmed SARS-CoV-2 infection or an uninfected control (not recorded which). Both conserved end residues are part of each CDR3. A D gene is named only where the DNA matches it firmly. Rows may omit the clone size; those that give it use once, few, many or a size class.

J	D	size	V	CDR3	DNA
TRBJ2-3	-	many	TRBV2	CASNRLTDTQYF	TGTGCCAGCAATCGACTCACAGATACGCAGTATTTT
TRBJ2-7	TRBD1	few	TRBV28	CASSSGQGYEQYF	TGTGCCAGCAGTTCCGGACAGGGATACGAGCAGTACTTC
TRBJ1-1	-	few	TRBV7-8	CASSSGGVSGGTEAFF	TGTGCCAGCAGCTCAGGCGGTGTCTCCGGAGGCACTGAAGCTTTCTTT
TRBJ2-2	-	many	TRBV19	CASSSGDDTGELFF	TGTGCCAGTAGTTCCGGGGACGACACCGGGGAGCTGTTTTTT
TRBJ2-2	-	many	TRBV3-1	CASSQDYGQNTGELFF	TGTGCCAGCAGCCAAGACTATGGACAGAACACCGGGGAGCTGTTTTTT
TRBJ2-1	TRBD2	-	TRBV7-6	CASSLASGRSYNEQFF	TGTGCCAGCAGCTTAGCGAGCGGGAGATCGTACAATGAGCAGTTCTTC
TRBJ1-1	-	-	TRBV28	CASRRRDTNTEAFF	TGTGCCAGCAGGCGCCGGGACACGAACACTGAAGCTTTCTTT
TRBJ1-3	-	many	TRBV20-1	CSARDLQGRSGNTIYF	TGCAGTGCTAGAGATTTACAGGGTCGGTCTGGAAACACCATATATTTT
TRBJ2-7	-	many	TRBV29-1	CSAYTTSRAYEQYF	TGCAGCGCCTATACAACTAGCAGAGCCTACGAGCAGTACTTC
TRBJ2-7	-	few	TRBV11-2	CASSVTPTRDEQYF	TGTGCCAGCAGCGTCACGCCGACTAGGGACGAGCAGTACTTC
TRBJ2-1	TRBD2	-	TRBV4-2	CASSQDWGLAVDNEQFF	TGTGCCAGCAGCCAAGATTGGGGTCTAGCGGTTGACAATGAGCAGTTCTTC
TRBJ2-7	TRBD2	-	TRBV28	CASSEPQREDYEQYF	TGTGCCAGCAGTGAGCCCCAGCGGGAGGATTACGAGCAGTACTTC
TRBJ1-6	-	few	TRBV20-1	CSARAQVNSPLHF	TGCAGTGCTAGAGCCCAGGTTAATTCACCCCTCCACTTT
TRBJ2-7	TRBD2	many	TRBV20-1	CSARPTSRSSYEQYF	TGCAGTGCTAGACCGACTAGCAGAAGCTCCTACGAGCAGTACTTC
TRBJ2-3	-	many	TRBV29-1	CSVEEGAGADTQYF	TGCAGCGTTGAAGAAGGGGCAGGGGCAGATACGCAGTATTTT
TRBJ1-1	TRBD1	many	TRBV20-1	CSAIDRGHYTEAFF	TGCAGTGCTATTGACAGGGGGCATTACACTGAAGCTTTCTTT
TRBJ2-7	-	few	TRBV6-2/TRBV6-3	CASSPGKVWTLLKPSYEQYF	TGTGCCAGCAGTCCGGGGAAGGTTTGGACTCTGCTAAAGCCTTCCTACGAGCAGTACTTC
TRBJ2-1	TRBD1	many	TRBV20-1	CSASNRGRSYNEQFF	TGCAGTGCGTCAAACAGGGGTCGATCCTACAATGAGCAGTTCTTC
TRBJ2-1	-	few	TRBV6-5	CASLPQRSYNEQFF	TGTGCCAGCCTTCCTCAGCGTTCCTACAATGAGCAGTTCTTC
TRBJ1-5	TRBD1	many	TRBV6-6	CASSRQGAGSNQPQHF	TGTGCCAGCAGCCGACAGGGGGCGGGGAGCAATCAGCCCCAGCATTTT
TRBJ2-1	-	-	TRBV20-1	CSAMGLYSYNEQFF	TGCAGTGCTATGGGGCTTTACTCCTACAATGAGCAGTTCTTC
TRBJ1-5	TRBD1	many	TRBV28	CASSSGQGYALAYSNQPQHF	TGTGCCAGCAGTTCGGGACAGGGGTACGCACTAGCTTATAGCAATCAGCCCCAGCATTTT
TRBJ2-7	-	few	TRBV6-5	CASSTGTRLYEQYF	TGTGCCAGCAGTACCGGGACCCGCCTCTACGAGCAGTACTTC
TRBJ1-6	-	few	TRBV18	CASSVIDGDNSPLHF	TGTGCCAGCTCAGTCATCGACGGAGATAATTCACCCCTCCACTTT
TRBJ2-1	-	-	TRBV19	CAGSISLSGFIGYNEQFF	TGTGCCGGTAGTATCAGTTTGTCTGGGTTTATAGGCTACAATGAGCAGTTCTTC
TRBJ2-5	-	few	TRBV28	CASTPPRPELSKETQYF	TGTGCCAGCACGCCCCCCCGGCCCGAACTTTCGAAAGAGACCCAGTACTTC
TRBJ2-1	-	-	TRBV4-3	CASSQDTGYDEQFF	TGCGCCAGCAGCCAAGATACCGGTTACGATGAGCAGTTCTTC
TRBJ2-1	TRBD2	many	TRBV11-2	CASSSGLANEQFF	TGTGCCAGCAGCTCGGGACTAGCCAATGAGCAGTTCTTC